Listed below are T cell receptor beta chains from one sample, sequenced in a study of blood T cell repertoires in COVID-19. Here immunoSEQ multiplex PCR was the method, and the copy in TCRdb shows in-frame clones only, minus some. The sample lists about 230,000 clones; roughly four fifths were seen once. The sample consisted of peripheral blood. The receptor set was obtained from an elderly woman with COVID-19, enrolled during active disease. The CDR3 runs from the conserved cysteine through the conserved F or W. The D gene is left open where the match is weak. Size is omitted from some rows. Given values are once, few, many or a class for expanded clones.

D,V,J,size,CDR3,DNA
NA,TRBV5-1,TRBJ2-1,once,CASSSFTGSAASFF,TGCGCCAGCAGCTCTTTCACAGGGTCTGCCGCGTCATTCTTC
NA,TRBV4-1,TRBJ1-5,NA,CASSQDRTLSNQPQHF,TGCGCCAGCAGCCAAGATAGGACACTTAGCAATCAGCCCCAGCATTTT
TRBD1,TRBV7-8,TRBJ2-7,NA,CASSSPMDRAIWDEQYF,TGTGCCAGCAGCTCCCCCATGGACAGGGCGATTTGGGACGAGCAGTACTTC
NA,TRBV4-1,TRBJ1-1,NA,CASSQVTGMNTEAFF,TGCGCCAGCAGCCAAGTTACAGGGATGAACACTGAAGCTTTCTTT
TRBD1,TRBV5-6,TRBJ2-5,NA,CASRTRDRGRETQYF,TGTGCCAGCAGGACCCGGGACAGGGGAAGAGAGACCCAGTACTTC
TRBD2,TRBV3-1/TRBV3-2,TRBJ2-5,NA,CASSRAGGETQYF,TGTGCCAGCAGCCGAGCGGGGGGAGAGACCCAGTACTTC
TRBD1,TRBV19,TRBJ1-1,NA,CASQNGQGTTEAFF,TGTGCCAGTCAAAACGGACAGGGGACCACTGAAGCTTTCTTT
NA,TRBV4-1,TRBJ2-7,NA,CASSPQGKKGSYEQYF,TGCGCCAGCAGCCCCCAGGGAAAAAAAGGATCCTACGAGCAGTACTTC
TRBD1,TRBV28,TRBJ1-5,few,CASSMTGTQPQHF,TGTGCCAGCAGTATGACAGGGACACAGCCCCAGCATTTT
NA,TRBV16,TRBJ1-3,NA,CASSQSRTGNTIYF,TGTGCCAGCAGCCAATCAAGAACCGGGAACACCATATATTTT
NA,TRBV19,TRBJ1-1,NA,CASSIERNTEAFF,TGTGCCAGTAGTATAGAGAGGAACACTGAAGCTTTCTTT
TRBD2,TRBV4-3,TRBJ2-3,NA,CASSQEISGSINTQYF,TGCGCCAGCAGCCAAGAAATTAGCGGGAGTATAAATACGCAGTATTTT
TRBD1,TRBV5-1,TRBJ1-1,NA,CASSRSIRDRVMNTEAFF,TGCGCCAGCAGCCGGTCCATACGGGACAGGGTAATGAACACTGAAGCTTTCTTT
TRBD2,TRBV10-3,TRBJ2-3,NA,CAISVLAGGRDTQYF,TGTGCCATCAGCGTTCTAGCGGGAGGTCGAGATACGCAGTATTTT
TRBD1,TRBV7-8,TRBJ2-7,NA,CASSFLGTGTYEQYF,TGTGCCAGCAGCTTTCTGGGGACAGGTACCTACGAGCAGTACTTC
TRBD2,TRBV7-9,TRBJ2-7,NA,CASSSTSGKRYEQYF,TGTGCCAGCAGCTCCACAAGCGGGAAAAGGTACGAGCAGTACTTC
NA,TRBV3-1/TRBV3-2,TRBJ1-3,NA,CASRQGSGNTIYF,TGTGCCAGCAGACAGGGTTCGGGAAACACCATATATTTT
NA,TRBV5-1,TRBJ2-3,NA,CASSLLGGVADTQYF,TGCGCCAGCAGCTTGCTAGGGGGTGTAGCAGATACGCAGTATTTT
TRBD1,TRBV29-1,TRBJ2-7,once,CSAWTGSEQYF,TGCAGCGCATGGACAGGATCCGAGCAGTACTTC
TRBD1,TRBV19,TRBJ1-2,NA,CASSRTGGANTF,TGTGCCAGTAGCAGGACAGGGGGCGCAAATACCTTC
TRBD1,TRBV7-3,TRBJ2-1,NA,CASSLRGQRSNEQFF,TGTGCCAGCAGCCTTAGGGGGCAACGGAGCAATGAGCAGTTCTTC
NA,TRBV5-1,TRBJ1-3,NA,CASRPQGSGSGNTIYF,TGCGCCAGCAGACCTCAGGGTTCGGGCTCTGGAAACACCATATATTTT
TRBD2,TRBV18,TRBJ2-7,NA,CASALAGGLLEQYF,TGTGCCAGCGCCCTAGCGGGAGGGCTACTCGAGCAGTACTTC
NA,TRBV30,TRBJ1-3,NA,CAWSERLRAGNTIYF,TGTGCCTGGTCGGAGCGGCTCCGGGCAGGAAACACCATATATTTT
TRBD1,TRBV30,TRBJ1-5,few,CAWSRDRGVDGNQPQHF,TGTGCCTGGAGCCGGGACAGGGGTGTGGATGGCAATCAGCCCCAGCATTTT
NA,TRBV28,TRBJ1-4,NA,CASSSQGGKNEKLFF,TGTGCCAGCAGTTCCCAGGGAGGGAAAAATGAAAAACTGTTTTTT
NA,TRBV18,TRBJ1-6,NA,CASSLNRDNSPLHF,TGTGCCAGCTCACTTAACAGAGATAATTCACCCCTCCACTTT
NA,TRBV5-8,TRBJ1-1,once,CASSTAFPRAEAFF,TGTGCCAGCAGCACTGCGTTCCCGAGGGCCGAAGCTTTCTTT
NA,TRBV5-4,TRBJ1-6,once,CASSFKEGNSPLHF,TGTGCCAGCAGCTTTAAGGAGGGTAATTCACCCCTCCACTTT
NA,TRBV5-6,TRBJ1-2,once,CASSETGNYGYTF,TGTGCCAGCAGCGAGACAGGAAACTATGGCTACACCTTC
NA,TRBV3-1/TRBV3-2,TRBJ1-1,NA,CATGGIGSEGDTEAFF,TGTGCCACCGGGGGGATTGGGTCAGAAGGGGACACTGAAGCTTTCTTT
NA,TRBV27,TRBJ1-6,NA,CASSLRDLHF,TGTGCCAGCAGCCTGAGGGACCTCCACTTT
NA,TRBV6-4,TRBJ1-1,NA,CASSARENTEAFF,TGTGCCAGCAGTGCACGGGAGAACACTGAAGCTTTCTTT
NA,TRBV29-1,TRBJ2-7,once,CSAWQGSEQYF,TGCAGCGCTTGGCAGGGTAGCGAGCAGTACTTC
TRBD1,TRBV5-1,TRBJ1-2,few,CASSWDRPNYGYTF,TGCGCCAGCAGCTGGGACAGACCCAACTATGGCTACACCTTC
NA,TRBV29-1,TRBJ2-7,NA,CSVTGTSYEQYF,TGCAGCGTAACGGGTACTTCCTACGAGCAGTACTTC
TRBD1,TRBV30,TRBJ1-6,NA,CAWMTGFNSPLHF,TGTGCCTGGATGACAGGGTTTAATTCACCCCTCCACTTT
NA,TRBV7-8,TRBJ2-7,NA,CASSLGGSSSYEQYF,TGTGCCAGCAGCTTAGGGGGCTCCAGCTCCTACGAGCAGTACTTC
NA,TRBV5-1,TRBJ2-7,NA,CASSLQGPGYEQYF,TGCGCCAGCAGCTTACAGGGTCCGGGCTACGAGCAGTACTTC
TRBD1,TRBV10-3,TRBJ1-2,NA,CAISDPRQGGYTF,TGTGCCATCAGTGACCCTCGACAGGGCGGCTACACCTTC
TRBD1,TRBV10-2,TRBJ1-1,NA,CASSTGGRSTEAFF,TGCGCCAGCAGTACAGGGGGCAGGAGCACTGAAGCTTTCTTT
NA,TRBV6-5,TRBJ2-3,NA,CASSPTLGATDTQYF,TGTGCCAGCAGTCCCACGCTGGGAGCCACAGATACGCAGTATTTT
NA,TRBV12-3/TRBV12-4,TRBJ1-2,NA,CASSRDFVYGYTF,TGTGCCAGCAGTCGGGACTTTGTCTATGGCTACACCTTC
TRBD1,TRBV18,TRBJ2-2,NA,CASSPVGQGAGELFF,TGTGCCAGCTCACCAGTCGGACAGGGGGCCGGGGAGCTGTTTTTT
NA,TRBV7-3,TRBJ2-1,NA,CASSLGRDSTNEQFF,TGTGCCAGCAGCTTAGGGCGGGACAGTACCAATGAGCAGTTCTTC
NA,TRBV7-9,TRBJ2-7,NA,CASSFTATGEQYF,TGTGCCAGCAGCTTTACAGCCACTGGCGAGCAGTACTTC
TRBD1,TRBV12-3/TRBV12-4,TRBJ2-5,NA,CASSFRQGETQYF,TGTGCCAGCAGTTTCAGACAGGGTGAGACCCAGTACTTC
TRBD1,TRBV6-5,TRBJ1-1,NA,CASRDRGKTGTEAFF,TGTGCCAGCAGGGACAGGGGGAAAACCGGCACTGAAGCTTTCTTT
NA,TRBV5-8,TRBJ1-2,NA,CASSPWAGNYGYTF,TGTGCCAGCAGCCCATGGGCAGGGAACTATGGCTACACCTTC